This T cell receptor (beta chain) is drawn from a study of cytomegalovirus exposure and HLA in healthy donors. Donors had nominal health at sampling but likely had unrecorded immune exposures. V lost 0 bases to trimming and J lost 10 bases, with 22 bases between them. Germline assignment: CDR1 GTSNPN and CDR2 SVGIG (reference sequence). The CDR3 totals 16 residues. Researchers ran the PCR with 60 Vbeta and 13 Jbeta primers. Libraries were prepared by immunoSEQ multiplex PCR; TCRdb keeps only in-frame clonotypes and omits some of them. There are some 170,000 clones in the sample; 80% occur only once, and 4% to 5.5% lies in the top ten.

The source material was PBMCs. This TCR was recovered from a young man in good health and CMV-seronegative. The chain joins TRBV30 to TRBJ2-1, with a weak D call TRBD2 (7 bases). The DNA of the CDR3 is TGTGCCTGGAGTGTTAGGGGGGGCCAAATAAACTGGGAGCAGTTCTTC. Translation: CAWSVRGGQINWEQFF.